Given below is one TCR beta chain in context. The sample originates from a study of blood T cell repertoires in COVID-19. In the study overall: COVID-19 samples collected from the United States, Italy and Spain covered acute and convalescent phases.

TCRdb keeps only in-frame clones here, not all; method: immunoSEQ multiplex PCR. The sample records around 190,000 clones, about 82% being singletons. Germline-derived CDR1 and CDR2 are MNHNY and SVGAGI (reference sequence). Trimming took off 5 bases at V and 8 bases at J, with 12 bases between the two ends. CDR3 length: 12 residues. The sample comprised PBMCs or T cells enriched from blood (not recorded which). This receptor was taken from a middle-aged man with acute COVID-19. The chain uses TRBV6-6 and TRBJ1-2; D may be TRBD1 (6 bases). The DNA for the CDR3 is TGTGCCAGCAGTACGGACAGTGGAGGCTACACCTTC. Its protein product is CASSTDSGGYTF.